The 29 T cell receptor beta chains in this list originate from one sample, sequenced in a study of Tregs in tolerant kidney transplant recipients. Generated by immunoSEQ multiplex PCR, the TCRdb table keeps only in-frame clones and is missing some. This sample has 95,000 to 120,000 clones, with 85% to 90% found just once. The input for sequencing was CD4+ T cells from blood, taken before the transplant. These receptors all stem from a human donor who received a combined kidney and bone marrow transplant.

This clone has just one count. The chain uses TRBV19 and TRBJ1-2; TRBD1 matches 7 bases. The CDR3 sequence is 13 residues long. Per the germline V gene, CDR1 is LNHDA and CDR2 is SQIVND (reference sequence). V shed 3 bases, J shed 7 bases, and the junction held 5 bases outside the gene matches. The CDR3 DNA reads TGTGCCAGTAGTATTGGAGACAGGGCTGGCTACACCTTC. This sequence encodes CASSIGDRAGYTF.

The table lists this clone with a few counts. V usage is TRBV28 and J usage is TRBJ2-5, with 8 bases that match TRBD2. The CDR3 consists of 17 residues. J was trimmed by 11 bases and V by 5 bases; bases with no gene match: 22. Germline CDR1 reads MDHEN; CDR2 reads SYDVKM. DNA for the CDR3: TGTGCCAGCAGTCCCCTCGGGGGGGCGGGGGGCGTGGGCCGACAGTACTTC. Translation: CASSPLGGAGGVGRQYF.

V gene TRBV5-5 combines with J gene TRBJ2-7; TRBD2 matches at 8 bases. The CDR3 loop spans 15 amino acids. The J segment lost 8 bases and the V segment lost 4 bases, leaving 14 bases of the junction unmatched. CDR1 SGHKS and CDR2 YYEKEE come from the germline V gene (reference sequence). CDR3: CASSMGGGRGAQQYF. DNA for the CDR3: TGTGCCAGCAGCATGGGCGGGGGGCGAGGGGCCCAGCAGTACTTC.

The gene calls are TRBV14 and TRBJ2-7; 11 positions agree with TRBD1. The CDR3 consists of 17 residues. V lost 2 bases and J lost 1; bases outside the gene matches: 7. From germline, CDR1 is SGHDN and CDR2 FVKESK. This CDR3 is CASSQKPGQGGSYEQYF. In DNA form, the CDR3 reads TGTGCCAGCAGCCAAAAGCCGGGACAGGGGGGGTCCTACGAGCAGTACTTC.

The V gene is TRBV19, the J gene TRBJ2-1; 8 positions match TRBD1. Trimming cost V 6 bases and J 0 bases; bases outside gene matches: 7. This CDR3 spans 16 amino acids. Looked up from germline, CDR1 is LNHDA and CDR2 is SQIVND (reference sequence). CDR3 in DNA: TGTGCCAGTAGCCCCCGGGGGACAGGCTCCTACAATGAGCAGTTCTTC. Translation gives CASSPRGTGSYNEQFF. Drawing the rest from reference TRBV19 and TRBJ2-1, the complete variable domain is DGGITQSPKYLFRKEGQNVTLSCEQNLNHDAMYWYRQDPGQGLRLIYYSQIVNDFQKGDIAEGYSVSREKKESFPLTVTSAQKNPTAFYLCASSPRGTGSYNEQFFGPGTRLTVL.

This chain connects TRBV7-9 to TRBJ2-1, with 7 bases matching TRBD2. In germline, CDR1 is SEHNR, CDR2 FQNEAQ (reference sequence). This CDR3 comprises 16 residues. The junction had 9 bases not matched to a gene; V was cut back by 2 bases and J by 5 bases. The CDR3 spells CASSLWLPSGNNEQFF. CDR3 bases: TGTGCCAGCAGCTTATGGTTGCCTAGCGGAAACAATGAGCAGTTCTTC.

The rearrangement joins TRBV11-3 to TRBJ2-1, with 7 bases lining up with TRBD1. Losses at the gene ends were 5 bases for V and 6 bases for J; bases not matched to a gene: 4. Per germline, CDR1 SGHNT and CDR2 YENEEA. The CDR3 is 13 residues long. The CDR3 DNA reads TGTGCCAGCAGCGAGACAGGGCTCAATGAGCAGTTCTTC. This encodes CASSETGLNEQFF. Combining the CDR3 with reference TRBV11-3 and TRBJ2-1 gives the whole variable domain EAGVVQSPRYKIIEKKQPVAFWCNPISGHNTLYWYLQNLGQGPELLIRYENEEAVDDSQLPKDRFSAERLKGVDSTLKIQPAELGDSAVYLCASSETGLNEQFFGPGTRLTVL.

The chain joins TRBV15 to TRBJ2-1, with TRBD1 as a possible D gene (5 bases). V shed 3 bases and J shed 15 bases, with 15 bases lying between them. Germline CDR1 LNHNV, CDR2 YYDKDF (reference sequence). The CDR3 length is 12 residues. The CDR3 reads CATSSRGLVGFF. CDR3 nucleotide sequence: TGTGCCACCAGCAGTAGGGGTCTGGTGGGGTTCTTC.

The CDR3 nucleotides read TGCGCCAGCAGCTTTAGGACAGGGAGCGCTGAAGCTTTCTTT. It encodes CASSFRTGSAEAFF. V is TRBV5-1 and J is TRBJ1-1, with TRBD1 matching over 8 bases. Germline V gene sequence: CDR1 SGHRS, CDR2 YFSETQ. V lost 2 bases, J lost 6 bases, and 6 bases stayed unmatched. The CDR3 runs to 14 residues.

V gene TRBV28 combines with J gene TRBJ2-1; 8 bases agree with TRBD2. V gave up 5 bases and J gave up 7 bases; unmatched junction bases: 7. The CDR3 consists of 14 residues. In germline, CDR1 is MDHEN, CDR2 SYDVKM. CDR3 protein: CASSPGGVPNEQFF. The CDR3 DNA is TGTGCCAGCAGTCCCGGGGGGGTGCCGAATGAGCAGTTCTTC.

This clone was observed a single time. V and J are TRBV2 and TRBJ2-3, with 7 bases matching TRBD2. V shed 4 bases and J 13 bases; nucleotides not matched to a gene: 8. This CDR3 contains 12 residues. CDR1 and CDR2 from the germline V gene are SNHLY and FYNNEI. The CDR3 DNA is TGTGCCAGCAGTGCCCCAGGACTAGTTAAGTATTTT. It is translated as CASSAPGLVKYF. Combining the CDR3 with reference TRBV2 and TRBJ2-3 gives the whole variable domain EPEVTQTPSHQVTQMGQEVILRCVPISNHLYFYWYRQILGQKVEFLVSFYNNEISEKSEIFDDQFSVERPDGSNFTLKIRSTKLEDSAMYFCASSAPGLVKYFGPGTRLTVL.

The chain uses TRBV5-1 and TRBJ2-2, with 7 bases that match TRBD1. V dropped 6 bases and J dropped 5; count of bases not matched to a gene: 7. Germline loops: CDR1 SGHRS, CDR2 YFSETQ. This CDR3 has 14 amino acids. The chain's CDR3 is CASTEQGWTGELFF. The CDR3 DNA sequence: TGCGCCAGCACCGAACAGGGGTGGACCGGGGAGCTGTTTTTT.

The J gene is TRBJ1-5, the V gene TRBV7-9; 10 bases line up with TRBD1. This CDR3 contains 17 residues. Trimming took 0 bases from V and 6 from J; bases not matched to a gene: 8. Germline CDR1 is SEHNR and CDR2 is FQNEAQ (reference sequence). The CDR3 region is CASSLAQETGGRQPQHF. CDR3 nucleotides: TGTGCCAGCAGCTTAGCGCAAGAGACAGGGGGCCGTCAGCCCCAGCATTTT.

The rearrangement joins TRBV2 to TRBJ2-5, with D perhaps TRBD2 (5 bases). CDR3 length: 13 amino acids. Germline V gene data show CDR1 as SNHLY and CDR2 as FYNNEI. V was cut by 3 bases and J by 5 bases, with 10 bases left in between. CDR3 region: CASSDGGQETQYF. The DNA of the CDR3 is TGTGCCAGCAGTGATGGAGGTCAGGAGACCCAGTACTTC.

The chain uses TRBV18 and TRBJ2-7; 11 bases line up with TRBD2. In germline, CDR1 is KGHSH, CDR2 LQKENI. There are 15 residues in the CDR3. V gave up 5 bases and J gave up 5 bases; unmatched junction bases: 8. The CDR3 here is CASSGLAGGLDEQYF. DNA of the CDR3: TGTGCCAGCTCAGGGCTAGCGGGAGGTTTGGACGAGCAGTACTTC.

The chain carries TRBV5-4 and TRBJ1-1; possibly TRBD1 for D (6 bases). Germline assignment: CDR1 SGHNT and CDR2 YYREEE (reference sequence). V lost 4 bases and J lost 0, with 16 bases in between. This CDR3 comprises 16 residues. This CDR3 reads CASSLDQGFMNTEAFF. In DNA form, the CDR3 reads TGTGCCAGCAGCCTAGACCAGGGGTTCATGAACACTGAAGCTTTCTTT.

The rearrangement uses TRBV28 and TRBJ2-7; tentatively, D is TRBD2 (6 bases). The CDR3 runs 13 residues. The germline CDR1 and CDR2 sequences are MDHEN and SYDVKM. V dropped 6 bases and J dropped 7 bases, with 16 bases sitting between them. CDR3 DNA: TGTGCCAGCAGCCCACAGGTCCTAGCGGAGCAGTACTTC. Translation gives CASSPQVLAEQYF.

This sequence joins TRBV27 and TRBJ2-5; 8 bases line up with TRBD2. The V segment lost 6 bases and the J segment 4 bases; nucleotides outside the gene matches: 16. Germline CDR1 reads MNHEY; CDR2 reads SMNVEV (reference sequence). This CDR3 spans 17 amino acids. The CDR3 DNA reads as TGTGCCAGCAGCCCCCGGTGGGGACTAGGCCAAGGAGAGACCCAGTACTTC. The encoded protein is CASSPRWGLGQGETQYF.

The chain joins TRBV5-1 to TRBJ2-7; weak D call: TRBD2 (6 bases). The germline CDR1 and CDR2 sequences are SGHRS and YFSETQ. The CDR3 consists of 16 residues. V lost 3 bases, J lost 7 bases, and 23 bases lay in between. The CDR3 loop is CASSSDAGYTTGEQYF. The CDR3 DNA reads TGCGCCAGCAGCTCGGACGCGGGATATACAACGGGGGAGCAGTACTTC.

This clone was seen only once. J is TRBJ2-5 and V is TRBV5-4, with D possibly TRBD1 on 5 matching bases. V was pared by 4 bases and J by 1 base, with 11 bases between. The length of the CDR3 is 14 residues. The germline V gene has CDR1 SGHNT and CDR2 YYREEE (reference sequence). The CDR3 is CASSHTGPQETQYF. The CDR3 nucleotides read TGTGCCAGCAGCCACACAGGACCCCAAGAGACCCAGTACTTC.

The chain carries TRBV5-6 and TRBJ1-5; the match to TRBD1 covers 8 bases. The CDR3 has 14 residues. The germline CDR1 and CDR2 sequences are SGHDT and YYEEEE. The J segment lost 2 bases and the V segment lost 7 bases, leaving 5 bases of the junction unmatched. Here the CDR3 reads CASSTGVGNQPQHF. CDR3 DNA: TGTGCCAGCTCGACAGGGGTCGGCAATCAGCCCCAGCATTTT.

CDR3 bases: TGTGCCAGTAGTGCAAAGAGGCGGGGTATTGAAGCTTTCTTT. Its protein is CASSAKRRGIEAFF. The rearrangement uses TRBV19 and TRBJ1-1, with D hard to call. The CDR3 loop spans 14 amino acids. The V gene's germline CDR1 is LNHDA and CDR2 SQIVND (reference sequence). Trimming shortened V by 5 bases and J by 7 bases, and 17 bases separated the two germline ends. Variable domain in full (rest from reference TRBV19 and TRBJ1-1): DGGITQSPKYLFRKEGQNVTLSCEQNLNHDAMYWYRQDPGQGLRLIYYSQIVNDFQKGDIAEGYSVSREKKESFPLTVTSAQKNPTAFYLCASSAKRRGIEAFFGQGTRLTVV.

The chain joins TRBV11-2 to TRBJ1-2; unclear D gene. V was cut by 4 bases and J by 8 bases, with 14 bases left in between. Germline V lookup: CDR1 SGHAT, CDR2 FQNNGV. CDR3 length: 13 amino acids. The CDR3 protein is CASSSEAFLGYTF. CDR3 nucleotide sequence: TGTGCCAGCAGCTCCGAAGCTTTTTTGGGCTACACCTTC.

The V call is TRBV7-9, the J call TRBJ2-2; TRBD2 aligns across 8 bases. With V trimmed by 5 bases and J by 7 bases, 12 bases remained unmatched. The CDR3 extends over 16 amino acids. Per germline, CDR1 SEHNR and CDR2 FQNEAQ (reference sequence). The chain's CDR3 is CASSLLGGRIGGELFF. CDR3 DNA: TGTGCCAGCAGCCTCCTAGGCGGGAGGATTGGCGGGGAGCTGTTTTTT.

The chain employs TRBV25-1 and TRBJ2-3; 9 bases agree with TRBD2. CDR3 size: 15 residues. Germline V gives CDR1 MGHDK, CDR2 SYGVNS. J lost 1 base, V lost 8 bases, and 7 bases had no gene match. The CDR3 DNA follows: TGTGCCAGCGACGGGACTAGCTCTGGCACAGATACGCAGTATTTT. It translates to CASDGTSSGTDTQYF.

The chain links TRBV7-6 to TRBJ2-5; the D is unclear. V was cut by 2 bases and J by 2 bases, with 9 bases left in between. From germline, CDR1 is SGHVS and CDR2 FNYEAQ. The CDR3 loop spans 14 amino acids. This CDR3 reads CASSLFLRQETQYF. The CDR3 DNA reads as TGTGCCAGCAGCTTATTCCTCAGACAAGAGACCCAGTACTTC.

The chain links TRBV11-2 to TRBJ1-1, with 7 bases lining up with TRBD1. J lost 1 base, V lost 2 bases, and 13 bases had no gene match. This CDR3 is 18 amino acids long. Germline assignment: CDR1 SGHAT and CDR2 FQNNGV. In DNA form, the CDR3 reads TGTGCCAGCAGCTTAAGTTTTGAGGGGGCAGTGAGGAACACTGAAGCTTTCTTT. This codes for CASSLSFEGAVRNTEAFF.

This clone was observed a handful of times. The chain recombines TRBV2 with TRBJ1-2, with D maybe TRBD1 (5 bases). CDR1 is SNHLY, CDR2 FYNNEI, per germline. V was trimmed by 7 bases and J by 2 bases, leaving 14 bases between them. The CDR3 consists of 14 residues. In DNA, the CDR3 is TGTGCCAGCATCCCCGGCGGGGGGAACTATGGCTACACCTTC. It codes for CASIPGGGNYGYTF.

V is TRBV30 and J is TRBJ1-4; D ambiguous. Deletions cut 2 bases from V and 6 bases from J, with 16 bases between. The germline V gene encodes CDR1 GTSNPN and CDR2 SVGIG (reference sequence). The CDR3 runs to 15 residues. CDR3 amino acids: CAWSPGGPGDEKLFF. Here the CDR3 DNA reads TGTGCCTGGAGTCCAGGCGGGCCCGGGGATGAAAAACTGTTTTTT.